The source of this T cell receptor (beta chain) is a study of Tregs in tolerant kidney transplant recipients. General study points: Nucleotide sequences could not be compared across some patients' samples due to primer changes. The most relevant donor-specific Treg TCRbeta repertoire apparently came from expansion with activated donor B cells. Biological reproducibility was not directly addressed, but technical replication error appeared minimal.

With 0 bases clipped from V and 4 bases from J, the junction kept 5 bases outside the gene matches. The germline CDR1 and CDR2 sequences are SGHNT and YYREEE (reference sequence). The CDR3 runs to 15 residues. Produced via immunoSEQ multiplex PCR; TCRdb's table is partial and in-frame only. The data contain roughly 64,000 clones, over 75% of them seen just once; the ten biggest clones take up 3.5% to 4.5%. This clone was counted a single time. The target antigen is unknown. Related graft donors supplied nonmyeloablative bone marrow transplants, and mixed chimerism was transient. Thawed PBMCs were FACS-sorted into unstimulated CD4+CD25+CD127- regulatory T cells, CD4+CD25- non-regulatory cells, CD4 and CD8 cells.

The source material was CD4+ T cells from blood (PBMCs), sampled 6 months after the transplant. This receptor was taken from a human patient who received a combined kidney and bone marrow transplant. Some T cells may arise from the graft donor. The V call is TRBV5-4, the J call TRBJ1-1; 8 nucleotides agree with TRBD1. CDR3 amino acids: CASSLVGRGLTEAFF. CDR3 sequence (DNA): TGTGCCAGCAGCTTGGTCGGCAGGGGGCTCACTGAAGCTTTCTTT.